The source of this T cell receptor beta chain is a study of T-cell reconstitution after alpha-beta-depleted transplantation in children. Findings and limits, study-wide: Diversity and T-cell counts at one year after transplant derived mostly from new T cells.

In this sample, this clonotype turned up many times. Its antigen is not known. Unique molecular identifiers were used to barcode this TCRbeta library. Using its own MiXCR run on the PCR reads, TCRdb lists one record per CDR3 protein. This sample has tens of thousands of distinct CDR3 sequences, with roughly 4.5% found just once. Material: PBMCs, mostly from graft donor cells, obtained 180 days after TCRalphabeta/CD19-depleted stem cell transplant. The receptor comes from a boy less than two years old who had a stem cell transplant for acute myeloid leukemia, so the T cells may come from the graft donor.

Here the CDR3 reads CASSDTGDQPQHF. The CDR3 nucleotides read TGTGCCAGCAGTGATACAGGGGATCAGCCCCAGCATTTT. This chain uses TRBV12-3 or TRBV12-4 with TRBJ1-5; 7 bases are a match to TRBD1. The CDR3 is 13 residues long. The V and J ends lost 5 bases and 5 bases, in that order; junction bases with no gene match: 3.